This TCR beta chain was profiled in a study of Ad26.COV2.S vaccination and SARS-CoV-2 variants. Study context: Donor was assigned to the Ad26.COV2.S arm of trial COV1001. Study conclusions and caveats: Possibly, TCR breadth and depth analyses underestimated total T cell responses. After vaccination, substantial breadth of spike-specific CD8+ and CD4+ responses was reported.

For this clone: Antigen: not known.

As to treatment: around 19 received Ad26.COV2.S at low or high dose, single or two shots; roughly five received placebo; per-sample allocation not given. The samples date from day 63 after the first vaccine or placebo injection. This adult donor, from Boston, was 18-55 years old. The germline V and J ends were trimmed by 6 bases and 2 bases, with 22 bases remaining between them. Germline V gene sequence: CDR1 SEHNR, CDR2 FQNEAQ (reference sequence). The CDR3 length is 17 residues. TCRdb's copy holds only in-frame clones and misses some; the assay was immunoSEQ multiplex PCR. The sample has roughly 420,000 clones, 75% to 90% seen once.

The V and J genes are TRBV7-9 and TRBJ1-2; TRBD1 is a possible D gene (6 bases). The receptor comes from a person aged 18-65 years who received the Ad26.COV2.S COVID-19 vaccine or a placebo. The starting material was peripheral blood, obtained in a trial of Ad26.COV2.S vaccine versus placebo. The CDR3 coding sequence is TGTGCCAGCAGGGATCAATATAGGGGGGCAACCAACTATGGCTACACCTTC. The encoded protein is CASRDQYRGATNYGYTF.